Below, one T cell receptor beta chain is given with its context. Its antigen is undetermined. The data derive from a study of graft-versus-host responses after intestinal transplantation. Study overall: Recipients had multivisceral, liver-intestinal, or isolated intestinal transplants. Study-wide results and limits: Among circulating GvH clones, peak levels were associated with early post-transplant declines in HvG clones. Among recipient marrow samples, GvH clones were found; some appeared first in ileum or blood.

Here immunoSEQ multiplex PCR was the method, and the copy in TCRdb shows in-frame clones only, minus some. Of some 88,000 clones listed, about 93% are singletons. CDR3 length: 16 amino acids. Trimming left V 5 bases short and J 5 bases short, with 18 bases between. Germline CDR1 is SGHAT and CDR2 is FQNNGV. Specimen: unstimulated CD8+ T cells sorted from spleen or lymph node cells, collected before intestinal transplant. The chain uses TRBV11-2 and TRBJ1-4, with no clear D. This clonotype was sampled from a human donor who received an intestinal transplant. The CDR3 is CASSENLGWENEKLFF. The CDR3, as DNA: TGTGCCAGCAGCGAAAACCTTGGATGGGAGAATGAAAAACTGTTTTTT.